This T cell receptor (beta chain) was sequenced during a study of CD8+CD57+ T cells in acquired aplastic anemia. Study findings and constraints: Roughly 31 was the count of CD8+ CDR3 sequences that patients shared with controls. No significant patient-versus-control difference appeared in CD8+ Simpson's diversity.

This clonotype has a count of ten or more. Its antigen is still unknown. An expansion of CD8+CD57+ cells by flow cytometry had been shown in patients chosen for sequencing. The cohort consisted entirely of patients having severe acquired aplastic anemia. Genomic DNA, serving as template, underwent TCR beta VDJ and CDR3 profiling. Each CDR3 protein gets one entry after TCRdb re-called the reads with MiXCR. The repertoire includes around 190,000 distinct CDR3 sequences, around 50% of them detected once, and 13% sits in the top ten. The trim removed 3 bases at V and 4 bases at J, leaving 7 bases unmatched. Germline V lookup: CDR1 KGHDR, CDR2 SFDVKD. The CDR3 extends over 17 amino acids.

J is TRBJ2-2 and V is TRBV24-1; 10 bases are shared with TRBD1. The source of this sequence is a human donor with aplastic anemia. The material sequenced was sorted CD4+, CD8+, or CD8+CD57+ T cells (not recorded which) from PBMCs. This chain's CDR3 is CATSDPGTGAGTGELFF. The CDR3 DNA reads as TGTGCCACCAGTGATCCCGGGACAGGGGCGGGCACCGGGGAGCTGTTTTTT.